This paragraph covers one T cell receptor beta chain sequence. Antigen specificity is unknown. This CDR3 has 13 amino acids. V lost 5 bases and J 0 bases, leaving 7 bases between the germline ends. The sample belongs to a study of blood T cells in healthy people across ages. Sample-barcoded 5' priming and a J-beta primer mix drove a second PCR of roughly 7 to 11 cycles. MiXCR, run by TCRdb on the 5' RACE reads, gives a single entry per CDR3 protein. The table lists 550,000 to 800,000 distinct CDR3 sequences, around 20% of them singletons. General study points: Older age coincided with a roughly linear decline in TCR beta diversity per million T cells.

The individuals who served as donors were healthy Caucasians living in Russia, aged about 6 to 95. Extraction yielded at least 5 micrograms of total RNA per sample. The origin of this receptor is a man between 65 and 80 years old in good health. J is TRBJ1-1 and V is TRBV12-3 or TRBV12-4, with D hard to call. Material for sequencing was blood. The CDR3 region is CASSREMNTEAFF. CDR3 coding DNA: TGTGCCAGCAGTAGAGAGATGAACACTGAAGCTTTCTTT.